One sample yielded the 8 T cell receptor beta chains listed below, sequenced in a study of control samples from healthy donors and cancer patients. This table comes from immunoSEQ multiplex PCR, and its TCRdb copy is limited to in-frame clones, with some not included. Seen here are fewer than 200,000 clones, around 88% observed once, and the top ten hold approximately 4.9%. Sample: blood. Source of these receptors: a woman under 40 in good health.

The chain uses TRBV9 and TRBJ2-7; D possibly corresponds to TRBD2 (5 bases). With 3 bases removed from V and 2 bases from J, the gap between germline ends came to 9 bases. Looked up from germline, CDR1 is SGDLS and CDR2 is YYNGEE. This CDR3 is built from 13 residues. The DNA of the CDR3 is TGTGCCAGCAGCGGTGCGACTACCTACGAGCAGTACTTC. It encodes CASSGATTYEQYF.

V usage is TRBV15 and J usage is TRBJ2-7; perhaps TRBD2 as D (7 bases). This CDR3 region has 13 residues. Germline V gene sequence: CDR1 LNHNV, CDR2 YYDKDF (reference sequence). V lost 8 bases and J lost 7, with 18 bases in between. Written as DNA, the CDR3 is TGTGCCACCTCCGGGGGGCGGGAGTATGAGCAGTACTTC. This sequence encodes CATSGGREYEQYF.

The chain is built from TRBV2 and TRBJ1-1, with D tentatively TRBD1 (5 bases). Germline values: CDR1 SNHLY, CDR2 FYNNEI. CDR3 length: 16 amino acids. The ends were cut back, 0 bases at V and 0 bases at J, with 11 bases in the middle. CDR3 in DNA: TGTGCCAGCAGTGAAGCGGGACTGATCATGAACACTGAAGCTTTCTTT. Translated: CASSEAGLIMNTEAFF.

The chain uses TRBV27 and TRBJ2-7; a possible D gene is TRBD2 (6 bases). Trimming shortened V by 2 bases and J by 1 base, and 15 bases separated the two germline ends. Germline V gene sequence: CDR1 MNHEY, CDR2 SMNVEV (reference sequence). The CDR3 loop spans 16 amino acids. Here the CDR3 DNA reads TGTGCCAGCAGTTTAGCCCCCGGGACTCAATCCTACGAGCAGTACTTC. Encoded protein: CASSLAPGTQSYEQYF.

J is TRBJ2-1 and V is TRBV3-1 (or the pseudogene TRBV3-2); TRBD2 matches 10 bases. The CDR3 runs to 15 residues. V was pared by 4 bases and J by 6 bases, with 6 bases of the junction left unmatched. Germline loops: CDR1 LGHDT, CDR2 YNNKEL (reference sequence). The CDR3 DNA is TGTGCCAGCAGCCTTAGCGGGGGGCTTACCAATGAGCAGTTCTTC. Its translation: CASSLSGGLTNEQFF.

The V and J genes are TRBV12-3 or TRBV12-4 and TRBJ1-1; tentatively, D is TRBD1 (6 bases). Trimming removed 5 bases from V and 10 bases from J, with 14 bases in between. The CDR3 extends over 12 amino acids. CDR3 sequence: CASSVRGEIAFF. CDR3 nucleotide sequence: TGTGCCAGCAGTGTCAGGGGCGAAATAGCTTTCTTT.

The V call is TRBV2, the J call TRBJ1-4; D gene unclear. The CDR3 extends over 15 amino acids. From germline, CDR1 is SNHLY and CDR2 FYNNEI. V was clipped by 2 bases and J by 2 bases, with 9 bases between them. CDR3 in amino acids: CASSEHGQTNEKLFF. The CDR3 coding sequence is TGTGCCAGCAGTGAACACGGGCAGACTAATGAAAAACTGTTTTTT.

The chain has TRBV13 and TRBJ2-7; D gene unclear. Trimming removed 5 bases from V and 7 bases from J, with 15 bases in between. Germline V gene sequence: CDR1 PRHDT, CDR2 FYEKMQ (reference sequence). The CDR3 contains 13 residues. The CDR3 protein is CASSGPGPVEQYF. The CDR3 bases are TGTGCCAGCAGCGGCCCCGGTCCGGTTGAGCAGTACTTC.